The 12 T cell receptor beta chains reported below all come from one sample, sequenced in a study of cytomegalovirus exposure and HLA in healthy donors. Vbeta (60) and Jbeta (13) primers were used in the PCR. Data came from immunoSEQ multiplex PCR; TCRdb stores just in-frame clones and leaves some out. In total, the table holds about 60,000 clones. The sequenced sample was PBMCs. The receptors stem from a boy aged 5-17 years in good health and CMV-seronegative.

This rearrangement joins TRBV6-5 to TRBJ1-2; no definite D call. This CDR3 region has 13 residues. Germline values: CDR1 MNHEY, CDR2 SVGAGI. Trimming stripped 5 bases from V and 13 bases from J, with 20 bases between. The CDR3 sequence: CASSNDRTGGCTF. Written as DNA, the CDR3 is TGTGCCAGCAGTAACGACCGCACCGGAGGGTGCACCTTC.

The chain uses TRBV9 and TRBJ2-7; 8 nucleotides agree with TRBD1. The length of the CDR3 is 13 residues. The germline gives CDR1 SGDLS, CDR2 YYNGEE. V shed 4 bases, J shed 6 bases, and the junction held 6 bases outside the gene matches. The CDR3 here is CASSLTGVGEQYF. In DNA form, the CDR3 reads TGTGCCAGCAGCTTGACAGGGGTGGGCGAGCAGTACTTC.

CDR3 amino acids: CASSEGAGSNQPQHF. In nucleotides, the CDR3 is TGTGCCAGCAGTGAAGGGGCAGGAAGCAATCAGCCCCAGCATTTT. J is TRBJ1-5 and V is TRBV2; D not resolved. This CDR3 comprises 15 residues. V was shortened by 1 base and J by 1 base, with 8 bases between the two germline ends. Germline values: CDR1 SNHLY, CDR2 FYNNEI. Complete variable domain (other parts from reference TRBV2 and TRBJ1-5): EPEVTQTPSHQVTQMGQEVILRCVPISNHLYFYWYRQILGQKVEFLVSFYNNEISEKSEIFDDQFSVERPDGSNFTLKIRSTKLEDSAMYFCASSEGAGSNQPQHFGDGTRLSIL.

The chain couples TRBV4-2 to TRBJ1-1; D unclear. V was trimmed by 0 bases and J by 4 bases, leaving 3 bases between them. The CDR3 consists of 12 residues. Germline V gene sequence: CDR1 LGHNA, CDR2 YNFKEQ. The CDR3 loop reads CASSQERTEAFF. The CDR3 nucleotides are TGTGCCAGCAGCCAAGAGCGCACTGAAGCTTTCTTT.

This chain joins TRBV21-1 and TRBJ1-1; TRBD1 was called by the table and not checked on the DNA. TRBV21-1 is noted as a pseudogene. This CDR3 spans 15 amino acids. CDR3 loop: CASSKARTGDTEAFF. The CDR3 nucleotides are TGTGCCAGCAGCAAAGCGCGGACAGGAGACACTGAAGCTTTCTTT.

The chain is built from TRBV10-1 and TRBJ2-7; D might be TRBD1 (6 bases). CDR1 and CDR2 (germline): WNHNN, SYGVQD (reference sequence). Trimming removed 2 bases at V and 5 bases at J, with 16 bases between. The length of the CDR3 is 15 residues. The CDR3 DNA sequence: TGCGCCAGCAGTGAGGGACAGCCACCTCGGAACGAGCAGTACTTC. It yields the protein CASSEGQPPRNEQYF.

The rearrangement links TRBV11-2 to TRBJ2-5; D call uncertain. The V end was cut by 8 bases, the J end by 0 bases, with 4 bases between. Germline values: CDR1 SGHAT, CDR2 FQNNGV. There are 11 residues in the CDR3. The CDR3 DNA is TGTGCCAGCCTAAACCAAGAGACCCAGTACTTC. Translating it yields CASLNQETQYF.

Written as DNA, the CDR3 is TGTGCCAGCACCCAGGGGGCGGAAGGGGCCAACGTCCTGACTTTC. Translated: CASTQGAEGANVLTF. The genes are TRBV2 and TRBJ2-6; 8 nucleotides agree with TRBD1. The V segment lost 7 bases and the J segment 4 bases; nucleotides outside the gene matches: 6. Germline V lookup: CDR1 SNHLY, CDR2 FYNNEI. The CDR3 runs to 15 residues.

The CDR3, as DNA: TGCGCCAGCAGCTCCTTGACTAGCGGGAGGGCCGGGACCTACAATGAGCAGTTCTTC. It translates to CASSSLTSGRAGTYNEQFF. The gene calls are TRBV5-1 and TRBJ2-1, with TRBD2 matching over 14 bases. The V gene end was trimmed by 3 bases and the J gene end by 2 bases; junction bases not matched to a gene: 10. Germline V CDR1 and CDR2: SGHRS, YFSETQ. The CDR3 covers 19 residues.

The CDR3: CASSLKRETQYF. The CDR3 nucleotides read TGCGCCAGCAGCTTGAAACGGGAGACCCAGTACTTC. The chain employs TRBV5-1 and TRBJ2-5; no definite D call. In germline, CDR1 is SGHRS, CDR2 YFSETQ. V was trimmed by 1 base and J by 5 bases, leaving 6 bases between them. The CDR3 runs 12 residues.

This chain joins TRBV7-8 and TRBJ2-1, with a tentative D call TRBD2 (6 bases). In germline, CDR1 is SGHVS, CDR2 FQNEAQ. The V gene lost 5 bases and the J gene lost 5 bases, with 19 bases spanning the gap. The CDR3 totals 16 residues. This chain's CDR3 is CASSPTLREGNNEQFF. CDR3 nucleotides: TGTGCCAGCAGCCCTACCTTGCGGGAAGGAAACAATGAGCAGTTCTTC. Based on the CDR3 plus reference TRBV7-8 and TRBJ2-1, the full variable domain is GAGVSQSPRYKVAKRGQDVALRCDPISGHVSLFWYQQALGQGPEFLTYFQNEAQLDKSGLPSDRFFAERPEGSVSTLKIQRTQQEDSAVYLCASSPTLREGNNEQFFGPGTRLTVL.

The chain employs TRBV5-1 and TRBJ2-5, with D unclear. This CDR3 region has 12 residues. Trimming took off 7 bases at V and 5 bases at J, with 12 bases between the two ends. Looked up from germline, CDR1 is SGHRS and CDR2 is YFSETQ. The CDR3 bases are TGCGCCAGCCGCCTTACCCAGGAGACCCAGTACTTC. Protein sequence: CASRLTQETQYF.